This TCR beta chain was sequenced for a study of blood T cell repertoires in COVID-19. Overall study: T cells, B-cell-depleted T cells, or PBMCs provided the cDNA or gDNA that served as material.

CDR1 SGHVS and CDR2 FNYEAQ come from the germline V gene. Trimming took 5 bases from V and 2 from J, leaving 14 bases between them. The CDR3 runs 15 residues. Cohorts were based on clinical histories the participants reported. All recovered Cohort 3 donors got two negative PCRs, got clearance, or saw symptom resolution. Original analysis: Reference gene primer amplification in the assay estimated nucleated cell counts. Method: immunoSEQ multiplex PCR; TCRdb's copy keeps in-frame clones and lacks some. The DNA was the basis for D and trimming; V, J and clone size are from that table. The table has approximately 350,000 clones, over 80% seen once.

The chain couples TRBV7-6 to TRBJ2-3, with D perhaps matching TRBD1 (7 bases). The sample taken for sequencing was PBMCs or T cells enriched from blood (not recorded which). The receptor was isolated from a woman between 50 and 59 years old who had recovered from COVID-19. The CDR3 region has the DNA TGTGCCAGCAGCCTTGGCGGGACAGTCACAGATACGCAGTATTTT. Protein: CASSLGGTVTDTQYF.